These T cell receptor beta chains were read from a single sample in a study of CD8+ T cells in alopecia areata. Assay: immunoSEQ multiplex PCR; the TCRdb copy retains only in-frame clones and omits some. The table includes about 99,000 clones, around 60% detected once. Sequenced sample: CD4+ T cells sorted from blood. Receptors were obtained from a human donor in good health. CDR3s include the opening cysteine and the closing phenylalanine or tryptophan. The D gene is left open where the match is weak. Only part of the rows carry a size: once, few, many, or a class if the clone is expanded.

TRBJ2-3 | TRBV4-3 | NA | NA | CASSLTASTDTQYF | TGCGCCAGCAGCCTGACAGCTAGCACAGATACGCAGTATTTT
TRBJ2-3 | TRBV29-1 | few | TRBD1 | CSVGPVRQGAATDTQYF | TGCAGCGTTGGCCCGGTTCGACAGGGGGCTGCCACAGATACGCAGTATTTT
TRBJ1-1 | TRBV29-1 | few | NA | CSVREVNTEAFF | TGCAGCGTTAGGGAGGTGAACACTGAAGCTTTCTTT
TRBJ1-1 | TRBV7-9 | NA | NA | CASSFTGRGNTEAFF | TGTGCCAGCAGCTTTACGGGACGGGGGAACACTGAAGCTTTCTTT
TRBJ2-1 | TRBV25-1 | NA | NA | CASSPEGITYNEQFF | TGTGCCAGCAGTCCCGAGGGAATCACCTACAATGAGCAGTTCTTC
TRBJ1-6 | TRBV6-1 | NA | NA | CASSEPDGISPLHF | TGTGCCAGCAGTGAACCGGATGGAATTTCACCCCTCCACTTT
TRBJ1-6 | TRBV7-8 | once | NA | CASSLQGAGSPLHF | TGTGCCAGCAGCTTACAGGGTGCTGGTTCACCCCTCCACTTT
TRBJ1-2 | TRBV2 | NA | NA | CASSSQGTNYGYTF | TGTGCCAGCAGTTCGCAAGGGACTAACTATGGCTACACCTTC
TRBJ1-1 | TRBV29-1 | NA | NA | CSVERRLNTEAFF | TGCAGCGTTGAAAGACGGCTGAACACTGAAGCTTTCTTT
TRBJ2-1 | TRBV5-1 | NA | NA | CASSFGVFNEQFF | TGCGCCAGCAGTTTTGGAGTGTTTAATGAGCAGTTCTTC
TRBJ2-5 | TRBV4-2 | NA | TRBD2 | CASSQGVTSGGVQETQYF | TGTGCCAGCAGCCAAGGGGTGACTAGCGGGGGGGTCCAAGAGACCCAGTACTTC
TRBJ2-2 | TRBV30 | NA | TRBD2 | CAWSKRTSGGILFAGELFF | TGTGCCTGGAGTAAAAGGACTAGCGGGGGGATCCTTTTCGCCGGGGAGCTGTTTTTT
TRBJ2-7 | TRBV7-2 | NA | TRBD2 | CASSRLAGAPYEQYF | TGTGCCAGCAGTCGACTAGCGGGGGCCCCCTACGAGCAGTACTTC
TRBJ2-5 | TRBV7-2 | NA | NA | CASGTRVMETQYF | TGTGCCAGCGGGACGAGGGTCATGGAGACCCAGTACTTC
TRBJ1-5 | TRBV10-3 | few | NA | CAISVSGGNQPQHF | TGTGCCATCAGTGTGTCTGGGGGCAATCAGCCCCAGCATTTT
TRBJ1-4 | TRBV29-1 | NA | TRBD1 | CSVASTGRNEKLFF | TGCAGCGTTGCTTCGACAGGGCGGAATGAAAAACTGTTTTTT
TRBJ2-3 | TRBV5-1 | once | NA | CASSLGAPLDTQYF | TGCGCCAGCAGCTTGGGCGCGCCGCTCGATACGCAGTATTTT
TRBJ2-5 | TRBV20-1 | NA | NA | CRPLGSGEQYF | TGCAGACCTTTGGGGTCTGGGGAGCAGTACTTC
TRBJ2-5 | TRBV9 | NA | NA | CASSPRGTKTQYF | TGTGCCAGCAGCCCTCGGGGTACGAAGACCCAGTACTTC
TRBJ1-1 | TRBV6-1 | few | NA | CASNPGRIEAFF | TGTGCCAGCAACCCAGGGCGGATTGAAGCTTTCTTT
TRBJ2-3 | TRBV10-3 | NA | TRBD2 | CASRITSGADTQYF | TGTGCCAGCAGGATCACTAGCGGGGCAGATACGCAGTATTTT
TRBJ2-2 | TRBV29-1 | NA | TRBD1 | CSVGDRGRGHTGELFF | TGCAGCGTTGGAGACAGGGGGCGAGGGCACACCGGGGAGCTGTTTTTT
TRBJ1-6 | TRBV27 | NA | TRBD1 | CASSFGTGVNSPLHF | TGTGCCAGCAGTTTTGGGACAGGGGTTAATTCACCCCTCCACTTT
TRBJ2-7 | TRBV5-1 | NA | NA | CASSASYYEQYF | TGCGCCAGCAGCGCCTCGTACTACGAGCAGTACTTC
TRBJ1-4 | TRBV18 | NA | NA | CASSAQGGLEKLFF | TGTGCCAGCTCAGCACAGGGCGGGCTCGAAAAACTGTTTTTT
TRBJ1-5 | TRBV2 | NA | NA | CATSQEYSNQPQHF | TGTGCCACTTCACAGGAATATAGCAATCAGCCCCAGCATTTT
TRBJ2-7 | TRBV18 | few | NA | CASSPVGGVLHEQYF | TGTGCCAGCTCACCCGTTGGGGGCGTTCTCCACGAGCAGTACTTC
TRBJ1-2 | TRBV29-1 | few | TRBD1 | CSVEARTGNNYGYTF | TGCAGCGTTGAAGCCAGGACAGGGAATAACTATGGCTACACCTTC
TRBJ1-5 | TRBV2 | few | TRBD1 | CASSKDRGGQPQHF | TGTGCCAGCAGCAAGGACAGGGGAGGTCAGCCCCAGCATTTT
TRBJ2-5 | TRBV29-1 | few | NA | CSVGKQVQETQYF | TGCAGCGTTGGAAAACAGGTCCAAGAGACCCAGTACTTC
TRBJ1-1 | TRBV18 | NA | NA | CASSLGDTEAFF | TGTGCCAGCTCTCTAGGGGACACTGAAGCTTTCTTT
TRBJ2-4 | TRBV7-9 | NA | NA | CASSLFPGRTNIQYF | TGTGCCAGCAGCTTATTCCCGGGACGGACAAACATTCAGTACTTC
TRBJ1-5 | TRBV29-1 | NA | NA | CSVGVLTGQPQHF | TGCAGCGTTGGGGTCCTAACAGGCCAGCCCCAGCATTTT
TRBJ2-7 | TRBV27 | NA | TRBD1 | CASSLVPGQTVQYF | TGTGCCAGCAGTTTAGTACCGGGACAGACGGTGCAGTACTTC
TRBJ2-5 | TRBV7-2 | NA | NA | CASSFQVSQETQYF | TGTGCCAGCAGCTTCCAGGTCTCCCAAGAGACCCAGTACTTC
TRBJ2-6 | TRBV4-2 | NA | TRBD2 | CASSPSGGASGANVLTF | TGTGCCAGCAGCCCTAGCGGGGGGGCTAGTGGGGCCAACGTCCTGACTTTC
TRBJ1-2 | TRBV29-1 | NA | NA | CSVTDYGYTF | TGCAGCGTGACCGACTATGGCTACACCTTC
TRBJ2-2 | TRBV2 | few | TRBD2 | CASSGLAPGTGELFF | TGTGCCAGCAGCGGACTAGCCCCGGGCACCGGGGAGCTGTTTTTT
TRBJ2-7 | TRBV5-1 | NA | NA | CASSLGRIPYEQYF | TGCGCCAGCAGCTTGGGACGGATCCCCTACGAGCAGTACTTC
TRBJ2-1 | TRBV9 | NA | NA | CASSSRYNEQFF | TGTGCCAGCAGCTCCCGATACAATGAGCAGTTCTTC
TRBJ2-7 | TRBV18 | few | NA | CASSTSGTRGTYEQYF | TGTGCCAGCTCCACGTCCGGCACTAGAGGAACCTACGAGCAGTACTTC
TRBJ1-1 | TRBV5-1 | few | NA | CASPTGLRTEAFF | TGCGCCAGCCCAACAGGGCTGAGGACTGAAGCTTTCTTT
TRBJ1-2 | TRBV27 | NA | TRBD1 | CASSLQGDYGYTF | TGTGCCAGCAGTTTACAGGGGGACTATGGCTACACCTTC